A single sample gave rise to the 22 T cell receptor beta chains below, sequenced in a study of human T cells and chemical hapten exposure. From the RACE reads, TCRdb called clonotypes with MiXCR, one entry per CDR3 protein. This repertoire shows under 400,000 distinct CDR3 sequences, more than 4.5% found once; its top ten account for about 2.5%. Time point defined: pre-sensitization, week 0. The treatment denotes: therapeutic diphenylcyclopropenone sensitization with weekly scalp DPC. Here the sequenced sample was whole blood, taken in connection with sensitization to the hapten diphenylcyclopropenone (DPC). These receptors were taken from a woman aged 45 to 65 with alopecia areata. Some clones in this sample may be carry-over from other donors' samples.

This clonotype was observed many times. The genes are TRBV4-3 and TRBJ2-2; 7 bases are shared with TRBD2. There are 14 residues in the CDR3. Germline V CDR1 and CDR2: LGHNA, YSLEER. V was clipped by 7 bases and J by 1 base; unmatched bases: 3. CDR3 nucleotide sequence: TGCGCCAGCAAGACTAGCAGGAACACCGGGGAGCTGTTTTTT. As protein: CASKTSRNTGELFF.

CDR3 amino acids: CASSLREVNTEAFF. The CDR3 DNA reads as TGTGCCAGCAGCTTAAGAGAGGTGAACACTGAAGCTTTCTTT. The chain recombines TRBV11-3 with TRBJ1-1; D is undetermined. The germline gives CDR1 SGHNT, CDR2 YENEEA. Trimming took 2 bases from V and 0 from J, leaving 7 bases between them. The CDR3 has 14 amino acids.

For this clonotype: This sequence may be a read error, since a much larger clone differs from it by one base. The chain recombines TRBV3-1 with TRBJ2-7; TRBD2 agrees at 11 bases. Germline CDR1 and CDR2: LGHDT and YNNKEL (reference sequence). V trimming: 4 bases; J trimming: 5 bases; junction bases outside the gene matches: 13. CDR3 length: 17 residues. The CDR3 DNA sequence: TGTGCCAGCAGCCCGGGACTAGCGGCACGGGGAGCCCACGAGCAGTACTTC. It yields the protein CASSPGLAARGAHEQYF.

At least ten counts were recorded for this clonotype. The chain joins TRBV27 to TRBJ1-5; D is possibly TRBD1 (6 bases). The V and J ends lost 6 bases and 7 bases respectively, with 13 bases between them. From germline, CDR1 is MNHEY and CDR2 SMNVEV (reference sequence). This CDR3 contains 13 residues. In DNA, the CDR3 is TGTGCCAGCAGCGAGACTGGGGGCCAGCCCCAGCATTTT. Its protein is CASSETGGQPQHF.

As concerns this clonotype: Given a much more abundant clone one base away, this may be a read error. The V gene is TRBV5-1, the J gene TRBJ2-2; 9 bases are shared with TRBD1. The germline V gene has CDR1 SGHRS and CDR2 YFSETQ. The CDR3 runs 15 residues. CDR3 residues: CPSSKRDRATGELFF. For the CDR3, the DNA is TGCCCCAGCAGCAAACGGGACAGGGCCACCGGGGAGCTGTTTTTT.

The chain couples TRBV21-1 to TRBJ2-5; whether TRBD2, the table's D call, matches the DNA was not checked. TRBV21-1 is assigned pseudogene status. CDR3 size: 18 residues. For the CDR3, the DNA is TGTGCCAGCAGCAAAGCGCTTTCTAGCGGGTATACTCAAGAGACCCAGTACTTC. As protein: CASSKALSSGYTQETQYF.

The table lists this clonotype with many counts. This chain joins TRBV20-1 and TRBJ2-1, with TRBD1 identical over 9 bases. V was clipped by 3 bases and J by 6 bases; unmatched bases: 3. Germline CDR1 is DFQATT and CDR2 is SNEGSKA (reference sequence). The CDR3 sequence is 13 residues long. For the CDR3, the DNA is TGCAGTGCTAGGGGGACAGGGAGCAATGAGCAGTTCTTC. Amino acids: CSARGTGSNEQFF.

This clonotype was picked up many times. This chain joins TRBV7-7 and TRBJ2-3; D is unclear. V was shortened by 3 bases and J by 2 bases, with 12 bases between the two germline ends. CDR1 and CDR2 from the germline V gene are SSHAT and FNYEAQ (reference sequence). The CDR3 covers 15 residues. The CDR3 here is CASSFSSSTTDTQYF. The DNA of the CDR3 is TGTGCCAGCAGCTTCAGCAGTTCGACCACAGATACGCAGTATTTT. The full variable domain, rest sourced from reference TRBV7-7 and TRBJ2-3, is GAGVSQSPRYKVTKRGQDVTLRCDPISSHATLYWYQQALGQGPEFLTYFNYEAQPDKSGLPSDRFSAERPEGSISTLTIQRTEQRDSAMYRCASSFSSSTTDTQYFGPGTRLTVL.

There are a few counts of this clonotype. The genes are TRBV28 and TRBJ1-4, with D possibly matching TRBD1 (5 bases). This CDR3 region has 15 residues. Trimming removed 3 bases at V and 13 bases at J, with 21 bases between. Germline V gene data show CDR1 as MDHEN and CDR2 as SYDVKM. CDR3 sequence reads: CASSFGGTPFSGLFF. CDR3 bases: TGTGCCAGCAGTTTCGGGGGGACCCCCTTCTCCGGACTGTTTTTT.

The CDR3 loop reads CASSHRPGHNEQFF. For the CDR3, the DNA is TGTGCCAGCAGTCACCGTCCGGGGCACAATGAGCAGTTCTTC. The chain carries TRBV6-5 and TRBJ2-1, with D perhaps given as TRBD1 or TRBD2 (5 bases each). Trimming removed 5 bases at V and 5 bases at J, with 13 bases between. This CDR3 is 14 amino acids long. Germline CDR1 MNHEY, CDR2 SVGAGI.

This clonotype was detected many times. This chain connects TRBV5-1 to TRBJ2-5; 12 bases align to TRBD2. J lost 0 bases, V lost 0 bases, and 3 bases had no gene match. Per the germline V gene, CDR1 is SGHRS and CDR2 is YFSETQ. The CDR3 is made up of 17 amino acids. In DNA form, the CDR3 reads TGCGCCAGCAGCTTGGGGACTAGCGGGAATTACCAAGAGACCCAGTACTTC. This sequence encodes CASSLGTSGNYQETQYF.

The CDR3 DNA follows: TGTGCCATCGGTATTGAAAAACTGTTTTTT. Translated: CAIGIEKLFF. V is TRBV28 and J is TRBJ1-4; D call uncertain. This CDR3 is built from 10 residues. V gave up 10 bases and J gave up 7 bases, with 7 bases separating them. Per the germline V gene, CDR1 is MDHEN and CDR2 is SYDVKM.

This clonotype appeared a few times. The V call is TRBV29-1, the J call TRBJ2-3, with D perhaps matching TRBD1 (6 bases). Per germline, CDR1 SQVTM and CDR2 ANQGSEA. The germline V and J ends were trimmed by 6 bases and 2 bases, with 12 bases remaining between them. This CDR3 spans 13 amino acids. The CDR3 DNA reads TGCAGCGTCCAACGACAGGACACAGATACGCAGTATTTT. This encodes CSVQRQDTDTQYF.

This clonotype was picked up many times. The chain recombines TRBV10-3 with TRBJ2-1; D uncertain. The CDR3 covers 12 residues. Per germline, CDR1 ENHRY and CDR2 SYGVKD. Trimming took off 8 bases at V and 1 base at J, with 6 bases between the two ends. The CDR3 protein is CAIGPSYNEQFF. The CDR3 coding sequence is TGTGCCATCGGGCCTTCCTACAATGAGCAGTTCTTC.

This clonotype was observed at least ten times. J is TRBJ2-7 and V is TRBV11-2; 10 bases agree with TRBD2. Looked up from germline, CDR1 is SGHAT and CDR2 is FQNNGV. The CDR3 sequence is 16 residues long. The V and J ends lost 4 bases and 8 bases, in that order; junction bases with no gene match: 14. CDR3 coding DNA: TGTGCCAGCAGCTCCGACCTCCCCGGGACTAGCGCCCAGCAGTACTTC. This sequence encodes CASSSDLPGTSAQQYF.

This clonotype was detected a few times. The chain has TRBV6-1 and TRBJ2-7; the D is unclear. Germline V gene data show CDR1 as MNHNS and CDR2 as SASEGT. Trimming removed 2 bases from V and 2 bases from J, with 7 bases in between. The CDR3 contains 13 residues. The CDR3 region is CASSEQAPYEQYF. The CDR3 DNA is TGTGCCAGCAGTGAACAGGCCCCCTACGAGCAGTACTTC.

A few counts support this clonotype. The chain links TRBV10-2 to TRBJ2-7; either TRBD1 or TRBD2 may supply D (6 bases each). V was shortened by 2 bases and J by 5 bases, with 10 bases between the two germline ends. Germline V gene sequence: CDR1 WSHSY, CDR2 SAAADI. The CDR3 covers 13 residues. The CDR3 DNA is TGCGCCAGCAGTGAGCCTCGGGGGCACGAGCAGTACTTC. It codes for CASSEPRGHEQYF.

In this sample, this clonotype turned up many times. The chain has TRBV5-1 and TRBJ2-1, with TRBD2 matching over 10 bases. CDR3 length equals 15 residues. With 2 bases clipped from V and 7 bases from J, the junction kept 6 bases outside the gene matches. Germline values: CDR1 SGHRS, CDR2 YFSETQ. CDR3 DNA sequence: TGCGCCAGCAGCTTAGGGACTAGCGAACGGAATGAGCAGTTCTTC. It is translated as CASSLGTSERNEQFF.

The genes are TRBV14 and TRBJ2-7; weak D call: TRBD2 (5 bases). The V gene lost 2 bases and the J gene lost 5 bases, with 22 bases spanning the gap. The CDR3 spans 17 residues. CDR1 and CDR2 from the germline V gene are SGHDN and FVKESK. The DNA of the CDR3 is TGTGCCAGCAGCCAAAGATCGAGCAGTGGGAGCTACCACGAGCAGTACTTC. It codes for CASSQRSSSGSYHEQYF.

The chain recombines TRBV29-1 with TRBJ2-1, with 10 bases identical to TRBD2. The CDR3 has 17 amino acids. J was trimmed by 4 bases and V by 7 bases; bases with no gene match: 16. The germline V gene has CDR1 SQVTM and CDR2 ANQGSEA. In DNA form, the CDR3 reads TGCAGCGCCGCACTGCAAATACTAGCGGGGCCTTACAATGAGCAGTTCTTC. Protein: CSAALQILAGPYNEQFF.

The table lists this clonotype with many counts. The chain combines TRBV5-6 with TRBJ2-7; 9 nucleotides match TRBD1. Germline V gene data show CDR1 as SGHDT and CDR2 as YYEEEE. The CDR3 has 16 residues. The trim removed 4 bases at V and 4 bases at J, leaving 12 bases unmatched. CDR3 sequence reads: CASSGLTGTGPYEQYF. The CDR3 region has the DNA TGTGCCAGCAGCGGATTAACCGGGACAGGGCCTTACGAGCAGTACTTC.

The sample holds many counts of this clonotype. The CDR3 spells CASSLRFGRYSSYEQYF. CDR3 coding DNA: TGTGCCAGCAGTTTACGATTCGGGAGATACAGCTCCTACGAGCAGTACTTC. J is TRBJ2-7 and V is TRBV27, with a possible D match to TRBD2 (6 bases). Trimming removed 2 bases from V and 0 bases from J, with 17 bases in between. The CDR3 contains 17 residues. Germline values: CDR1 MNHEY, CDR2 SMNVEV (reference sequence).